This passage covers 21 T cell receptor beta chains from one sample sequenced in a study of cytomegalovirus exposure and HLA in healthy donors. PCR was performed using 60 Vbeta and 13 Jbeta primers. The assay was immunoSEQ multiplex PCR, and TCRdb's table has in-frame clones only and misses some. The table has about 180,000 clones, around 80% seen once; the top ten hold 1.4% to 1.5%. The sample taken for sequencing was PBMCs. The receptor set was obtained from a woman aged 30 to 39 in good health and CMV-seropositive.

This clone was recorded a few times. The chain combines TRBV28 with TRBJ2-2, with D possibly being TRBD1 (6 bases). The CDR3 has 16 amino acids. V lost 1 base, J lost 5 bases, and 14 bases lay in between. Germline assignment: CDR1 MDHEN and CDR2 SYDVKM. The CDR3: CASSLSRGKGTGELFF. CDR3 bases: TGTGCCAGCAGTTTATCCAGGGGAAAAGGAACCGGGGAGCTGTTTTTT. Based on the CDR3 plus reference TRBV28 and TRBJ2-2, the full variable domain is DVKVTQSSRYLVKRTGEKVFLECVQDMDHENMFWYRQDPGLGLRLIYFSYDVKMKEKGDIPEGYSVSREKKERFSLILESASTNQTSMYLCASSLSRGKGTGELFFGEGSRLTVL.

The chain carries TRBV5-5 and TRBJ1-2; 8 bases fit TRBD1. V dropped 0 bases and J dropped 7; count of bases not matched to a gene: 2. This CDR3 has 13 amino acids. Germline loops: CDR1 SGHKS, CDR2 YYEKEE (reference sequence). CDR3 region: CASSLGDRFGYTF. Here the CDR3 DNA reads TGTGCCAGCAGCTTGGGGGACAGGTTTGGCTACACCTTC.

This clone was seen only once. V gene TRBV27 combines with J gene TRBJ2-7; 12 nucleotides match TRBD2. V shed 4 bases, J shed 1 base, and the junction held 2 bases outside the gene matches. CDR1 is MNHEY and CDR2 is SMNVEV in the germline V gene (reference sequence). The CDR3 totals 15 residues. CDR3 residues: CASSSGTSGSYEQYF. The CDR3 bases are TGTGCCAGCAGTTCCGGGACTAGCGGGTCCTACGAGCAGTACTTC.

The rearrangement links TRBV10-1 to TRBJ2-1; 9 bases align to TRBD2. This CDR3 is built from 13 residues. Germline V CDR1 and CDR2: WNHNN, SYGVQD (reference sequence). V was pared by 6 bases and J by 12 bases, with 9 bases of the junction left unmatched. CDR3 amino acids: CASSGLPSGMQFF. CDR3 bases: TGCGCCAGCAGCGGTCTTCCTAGCGGGATGCAGTTCTTC.

The chain is built from TRBV6-6 and TRBJ2-7, with TRBD2 matching over 7 bases. The germline CDR1 and CDR2 sequences are MNHNY and SVGAGI (reference sequence). The CDR3 has 14 residues. The V and J ends lost 6 bases and 7 bases, in that order; junction bases with no gene match: 12. CDR3 coding DNA: TGTGCCAGCAGCCCGGGGGGACCTAAGGAGGAGCAGTACTTC. Residues: CASSPGGPKEEQYF.

This chain connects TRBV5-5 to TRBJ2-1; 10 positions agree with TRBD1. J was trimmed by 8 bases and V by 4 bases; bases with no gene match: 21. From germline, CDR1 is SGHKS and CDR2 YYEKEE (reference sequence). The CDR3 runs to 19 residues. In nucleotides, the CDR3 is TGTGCCAGCAGCCCAACGAGGGGGGGCATCGGGACAGGGGCCGATGAGCAGTTCTTC. This gives the protein CASSPTRGGIGTGADEQFF.

V and J are TRBV19 and TRBJ2-5; TRBD2 aligns across 13 bases. Germline V gene lookup returns CDR1 LNHDA and CDR2 SQIVND (reference sequence). The CDR3 loop spans 15 amino acids. Trimming removed 2 bases from V and 5 bases from J; junction bases left unmatched: 2. The CDR3 region is CASSIRGLAGETQYF. In DNA form, the CDR3 reads TGTGCCAGTAGTATAAGGGGACTAGCGGGGGAGACCCAGTACTTC.

Concerning this clone: Other DNA sequences in the same sample also yield this CDR3. The V gene is TRBV2, the J gene TRBJ2-7; 9 bases align to TRBD1. CDR3 length: 13 residues. Germline CDR1 and CDR2: SNHLY and FYNNEI. After removal of 6 bases from V and 2 bases from J, the junction contained 2 bases not matched to a gene. The CDR3 loop is CASRQGAPYEQYF. In nucleotides, the CDR3 is TGTGCCAGCAGACAGGGGGCTCCCTACGAGCAGTACTTC.

This clone was detected only a few times. The CDR3 DNA reads as TGTGCCAGCAGCAAAAACCCCAGCGGGAGTCAGTATGAGCAGTTCTTC. Amino acids: CASSKNPSGSQYEQFF. The chain employs TRBV7-6 and TRBJ2-1; 8 bases align to TRBD2. The trim removed 5 bases at V and 8 bases at J, leaving 14 bases unmatched. Germline V CDR1 and CDR2: SGHVS, FNYEAQ. The CDR3 runs to 16 residues.

A single count supports this clone. The chain combines TRBV4-2 with TRBJ2-1; D is perhaps TRBD2 (5 bases). The CDR3 is 10 amino acids. Trimming took 2 bases from V and 14 from J, leaving 7 bases between them. Germline CDR1 reads LGHNA; CDR2 reads YNFKEQ. The CDR3 DNA is TGTGCCAGCAGCCAAACTAGGAAGTTCTTC. It translates to CASSQTRKFF.

The chain combines TRBV30 with TRBJ2-5; D is possibly TRBD2 (5 bases). The CDR3 length is 12 residues. The V end was cut by 3 bases, the J end by 5 bases, with 10 bases between. The germline CDR1 and CDR2 sequences are GTSNPN and SVGIG (reference sequence). The DNA for the CDR3 is TGTGCCTGGAGAAGCGGTTGGGAGACCCAGTACTTC. Its protein product is CAWRSGWETQYF.

The rearrangement uses TRBV29-1 and TRBJ2-3; D is possibly TRBD1 (8 bases). Germline values: CDR1 SQVTM, CDR2 ANQGSEA. Trimming shortened V by 7 bases and J by 3 bases, and 14 bases separated the two germline ends. The CDR3 runs 13 residues. The DNA for the CDR3 is TGCAGCGCCACACAGGGGGGGACAGATACGCAGTATTTT. Translated: CSATQGGTDTQYF.

This clone occurred a few times. This chain joins TRBV5-1 and TRBJ2-2; D perhaps matches TRBD1 (6 bases). Trimming stripped 4 bases from V and 3 bases from J, with 16 bases between. This CDR3 has 16 amino acids. Germline CDR1 SGHRS, CDR2 YFSETQ. Here the CDR3 reads CASSAPTGSDTGELFF. The CDR3 DNA reads TGCGCCAGCAGCGCTCCTACAGGGAGCGACACCGGGGAGCTGTTTTTT.

The J gene is TRBJ1-4, the V gene TRBV28; TRBD1 might be the D (6 bases). Trimming shortened V by 6 bases and J by 1 base, and 15 bases separated the two germline ends. This CDR3 is built from 16 residues. Germline V gene lookup returns CDR1 MDHEN and CDR2 SYDVKM. CDR3 region: CASRPLPGVTNEKLFF. The CDR3 nucleotides are TGTGCCAGCAGGCCCCTCCCAGGGGTAACTAATGAAAAACTGTTTTTT.

V is TRBV5-1 and J is TRBJ1-3; TRBD1 might be the D (5 bases). The germline V gene has CDR1 SGHRS and CDR2 YFSETQ. CDR3 length: 14 amino acids. With 3 bases removed from V and 4 bases from J, the gap between germline ends came to 11 bases. The CDR3 region is CASSSQTEGNTIYF. DNA of the CDR3: TGCGCCAGCAGCTCTCAGACAGAGGGAAACACCATATATTTT.

This chain links TRBV11-2 with TRBJ1-5; D is uncertain. The CDR3 length is 15 residues. V dropped 5 bases and J dropped 6 bases, with 17 bases sitting between them. The germline gives CDR1 SGHAT, CDR2 FQNNGV. For the CDR3, the DNA is TGTGCCAGCAGCCCCGGACTCGGACCCACTCAGCCCCAGCATTTT. Amino acids: CASSPGLGPTQPQHF.

The CDR3 sequence is CASSRDRVGGDTQYF. CDR3 sequence (DNA): TGTGCCAGCAGTAGAGACAGGGTTGGCGGAGATACGCAGTATTTT. The rearrangement uses TRBV27 and TRBJ2-3; 7 nucleotides align to TRBD1. Germline V gene lookup returns CDR1 MNHEY and CDR2 SMNVEV (reference sequence). The CDR3 length is 15 residues. V was clipped by 5 bases and J by 5 bases; unmatched bases: 10.

The chain combines TRBV28 with TRBJ2-5, with 7 bases that match TRBD1. J was trimmed by 2 bases and V by 6 bases; bases with no gene match: 3. This CDR3 is built from 13 residues. Germline lookup yields CDR1 MDHEN and CDR2 SYDVKM. CDR3 in amino acids: CASRGTAQETQYF. The CDR3, as DNA: TGTGCCAGCAGAGGGACAGCTCAAGAGACCCAGTACTTC.

The sample holds a few counts of this clone. This sequence joins TRBV2 and TRBJ2-2; TRBD2 aligns across 7 bases. Per germline, CDR1 SNHLY and CDR2 FYNNEI. V lost 6 bases to trimming and J lost 2 bases; unmatched junction nucleotides: 6. The CDR3 has 15 residues. CDR3 DNA sequence: TGTGCCAGCAGATTACTAGCGCAAAACACCGGGGAGCTGTTTTTT. As protein: CASRLLAQNTGELFF.

V usage is TRBV7-3 and J usage is TRBJ2-7, with D possibly TRBD2 on 6 matching bases. CDR3 size: 13 residues. Germline V CDR1 and CDR2: SGHTA, FQGTGA. The germline V and J ends were trimmed by 4 bases and 3 bases, with 10 bases remaining between them. For the CDR3, the DNA is TGTGCCAGCAGCTCTGGGACTTTCTACGAGCAGTACTTC. It translates to CASSSGTFYEQYF.

The chain has TRBV6-1 and TRBJ2-1, with D possibly matching TRBD2 (6 bases). The V end lost 6 bases, the J end lost 9 bases, and 15 bases lay between the germline ends. There are 13 residues in the CDR3. Germline assignment: CDR1 MNHNS and CDR2 SASEGT. This chain's CDR3 is CASRLTSIGEQFF. For the CDR3, the DNA is TGTGCCAGCAGACTTACTAGCATTGGTGAGCAGTTCTTC.